The sequence of this TCR beta chain was determined in a study of shared clonotypes between healthy human individuals. Study conclusions and caveats: Exclusively blood specimens were collected; tissue repertoires likely differ.

TCRdb's table, derived via immunoSEQ multiplex PCR, lists solely in-frame clones and lacks some. The sample lists nearly 2 million clones, roughly 94% occurring once. CDR1 is SGHTS, CDR2 YDEGEE, per germline. Trimming pared 3 bases from V and 2 bases from J, leaving 8 bases between. This CDR3 spans 13 amino acids. A note on this clone: Its antigen is currently unknown.

The naive CD8 subset, CD45RO-negative cells positively selected for CCR7, excluded terminally differentiated effector memory CD45RA+ cells. This chain uses TRBV5-8 with TRBJ2-5, with no clear D. This receptor was obtained from a man aged 18 to 35 in good health. Sequencing was carried out using naive CD8+ T cells sorted from blood. CDR3 sequence reads: CASSSTHQETQYF. CDR3 sequence (DNA): TGTGCCAGCAGCTCGACCCATCAAGAGACCCAGTACTTC. The entire variable domain, with the rest obtained from reference TRBV5-8 and TRBJ2-5, is as follows: EAGVTQSPTHLIKTRGQQATLRCSPISGHTSVYWYQQALGLGLQFLLWYDEGEERNRGNFPPRFSGRQFPNYSSELNVNALELEDSALYLCASSSTHQETQYFGPGTRLLVL.